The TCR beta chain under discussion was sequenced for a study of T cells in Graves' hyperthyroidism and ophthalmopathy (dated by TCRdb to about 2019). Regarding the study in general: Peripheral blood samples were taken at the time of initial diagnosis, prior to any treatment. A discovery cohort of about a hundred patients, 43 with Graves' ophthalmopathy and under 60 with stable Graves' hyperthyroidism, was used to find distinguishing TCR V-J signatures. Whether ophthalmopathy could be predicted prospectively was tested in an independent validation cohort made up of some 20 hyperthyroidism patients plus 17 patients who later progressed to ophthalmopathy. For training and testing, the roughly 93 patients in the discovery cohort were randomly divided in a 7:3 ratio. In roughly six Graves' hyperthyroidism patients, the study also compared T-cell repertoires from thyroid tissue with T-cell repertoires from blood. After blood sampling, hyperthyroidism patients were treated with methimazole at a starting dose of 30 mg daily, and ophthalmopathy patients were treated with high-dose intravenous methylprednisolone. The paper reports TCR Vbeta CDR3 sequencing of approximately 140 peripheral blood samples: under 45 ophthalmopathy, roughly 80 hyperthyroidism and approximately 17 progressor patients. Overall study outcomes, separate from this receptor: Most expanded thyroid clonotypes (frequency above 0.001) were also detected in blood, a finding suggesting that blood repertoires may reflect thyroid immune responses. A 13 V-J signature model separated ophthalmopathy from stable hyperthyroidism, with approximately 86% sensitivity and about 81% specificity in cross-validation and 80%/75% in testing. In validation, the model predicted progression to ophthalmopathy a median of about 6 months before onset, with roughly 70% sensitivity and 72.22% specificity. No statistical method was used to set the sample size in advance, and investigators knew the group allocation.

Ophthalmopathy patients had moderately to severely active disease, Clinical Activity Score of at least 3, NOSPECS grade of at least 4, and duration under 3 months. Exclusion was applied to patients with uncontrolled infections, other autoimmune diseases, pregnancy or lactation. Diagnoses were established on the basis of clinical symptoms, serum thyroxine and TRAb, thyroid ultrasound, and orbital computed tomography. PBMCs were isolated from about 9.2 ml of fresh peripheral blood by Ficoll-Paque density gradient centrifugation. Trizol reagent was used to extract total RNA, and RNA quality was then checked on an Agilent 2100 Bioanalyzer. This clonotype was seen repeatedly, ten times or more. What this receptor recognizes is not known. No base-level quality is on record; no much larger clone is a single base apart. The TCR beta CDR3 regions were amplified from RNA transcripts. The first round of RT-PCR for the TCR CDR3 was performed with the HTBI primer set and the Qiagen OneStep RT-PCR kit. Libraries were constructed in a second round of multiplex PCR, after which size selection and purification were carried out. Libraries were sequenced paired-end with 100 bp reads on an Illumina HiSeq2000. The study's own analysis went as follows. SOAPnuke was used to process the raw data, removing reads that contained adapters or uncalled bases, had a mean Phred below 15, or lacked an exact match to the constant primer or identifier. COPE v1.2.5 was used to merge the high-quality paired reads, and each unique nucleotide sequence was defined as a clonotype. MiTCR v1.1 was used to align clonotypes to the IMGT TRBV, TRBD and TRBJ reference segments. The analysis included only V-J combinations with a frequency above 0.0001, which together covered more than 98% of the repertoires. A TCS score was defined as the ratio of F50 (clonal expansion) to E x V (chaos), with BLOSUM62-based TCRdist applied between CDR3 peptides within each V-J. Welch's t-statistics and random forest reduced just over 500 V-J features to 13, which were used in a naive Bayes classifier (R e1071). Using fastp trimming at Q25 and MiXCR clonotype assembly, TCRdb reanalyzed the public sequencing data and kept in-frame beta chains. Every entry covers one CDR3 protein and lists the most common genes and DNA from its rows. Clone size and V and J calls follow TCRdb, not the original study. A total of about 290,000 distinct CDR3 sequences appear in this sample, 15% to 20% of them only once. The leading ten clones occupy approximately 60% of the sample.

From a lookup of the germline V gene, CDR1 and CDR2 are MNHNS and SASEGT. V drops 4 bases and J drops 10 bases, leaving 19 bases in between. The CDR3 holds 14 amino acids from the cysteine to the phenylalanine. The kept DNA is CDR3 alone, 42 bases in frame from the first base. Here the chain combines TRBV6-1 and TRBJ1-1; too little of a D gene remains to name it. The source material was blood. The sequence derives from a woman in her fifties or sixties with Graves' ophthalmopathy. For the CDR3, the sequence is CASSAEVSRPLAFF. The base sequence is TGTGCCAGCAGTGCTGAAGTGTCGAGACCGTTAGCTTTCTTT.